This TCR beta chain emerged from a study of identical twins. Study results and limitations: Interpretation of the results relied on cross-sectional statistical analysis and not on following the same donors. Out-of-frame alpha sequences shared by twins were enriched for low generation probability. Within monozygotic twins, out-of-frame TCR alpha sharing was underestimated by the models.

Only a few counts were recorded for this clonotype. The antigen remains undetermined. MiXCR, applied by TCRdb to the 5' RACE reads, yields one record per CDR3 protein. This sample has a few hundred thousand distinct CDR3 sequences, with 9.5% to 10% found just once. The CDR3 is 13 residues long. V was clipped by 1 base and J by 6 bases, with 9 bases between them. Per germline, CDR1 WSHSY and CDR2 SAAADI. Separately, the same data were catalogued under a study of yellow fever vaccine responses in identical twins.

This clonotype was sampled from a woman aged 18 to 35 in good health. Specimen: PBMCs. This chain connects TRBV10-2 to TRBJ1-2, with unresolved D. The CDR3 DNA reads TGCGCCAGCAGTGAGTTAACGGGAAATGGCTACACCTTC. This codes for CASSELTGNGYTF.